The clone carrying this T cell receptor beta chain was recorded once. The antigen is undetermined. This sample is part of a study of cytomegalovirus exposure and HLA in healthy donors. The wider study: Earlier work reported 117 million unique TCR beta sequences from about 170 million T cells.

Germline V CDR1 and CDR2: MDHEN, SYDVKM. The CDR3 sequence is 15 residues long. V was pared by 4 bases and J by 5 bases, with 18 bases between. PCR employed 60 Vbeta and 13 Jbeta primers. Some clones are missing from TCRdb's copy, which holds only in-frame ones; the method was immunoSEQ multiplex PCR. The sample contains under 150,000 clones, about two thirds of which appear only once. Study-level points and caveats: Per a prior analysis, the majority of TCR beta V segments were productive roughly 87% or roughly 30% of the time. Researchers reportedly found TCR beta sequences accurately predicted most subjects' HLA-A and HLA-B alleles.

V and J are TRBV28 and TRBJ2-7; D is perhaps TRBD1 (5 bases). This clonotype was obtained from a man in his sixties in good health and CMV-seronegative. The sample was PBMCs. Here the CDR3 reads CASSSIGQGRDEQYF. The CDR3, as DNA: TGTGCCAGCAGTTCTATAGGCCAGGGCCGCGACGAGCAGTACTTC.